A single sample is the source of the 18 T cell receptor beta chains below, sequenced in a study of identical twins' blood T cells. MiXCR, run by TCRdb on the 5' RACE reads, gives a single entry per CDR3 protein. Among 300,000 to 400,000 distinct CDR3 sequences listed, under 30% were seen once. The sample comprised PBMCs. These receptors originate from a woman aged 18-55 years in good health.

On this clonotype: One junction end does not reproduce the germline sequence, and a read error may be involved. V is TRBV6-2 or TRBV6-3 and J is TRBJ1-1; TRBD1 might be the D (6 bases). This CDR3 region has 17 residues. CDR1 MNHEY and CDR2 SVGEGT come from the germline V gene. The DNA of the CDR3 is TGTGCCAGCACTAACGGGGGCCTGACAGTGGAGAACACTGAAACTTTCTTT. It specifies CASTNGGLTVENTETFF.

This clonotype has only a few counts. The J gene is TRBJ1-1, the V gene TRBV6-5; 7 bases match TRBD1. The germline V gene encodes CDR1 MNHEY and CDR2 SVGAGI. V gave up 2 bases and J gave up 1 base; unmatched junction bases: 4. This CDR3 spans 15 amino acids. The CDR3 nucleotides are TGTGCCAGCAGTTACGGGAGGGGGCGGAACACTGAAGCTTTCTTT. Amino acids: CASSYGRGRNTEAFF.

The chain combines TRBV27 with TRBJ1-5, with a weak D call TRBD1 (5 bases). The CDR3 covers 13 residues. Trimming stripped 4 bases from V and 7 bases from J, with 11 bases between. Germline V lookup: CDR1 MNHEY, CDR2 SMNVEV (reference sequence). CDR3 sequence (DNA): TGTGCCAGCAGTTCAACAGGAAGGCAGCCCCAGCATTTT. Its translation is CASSSTGRQPQHF.

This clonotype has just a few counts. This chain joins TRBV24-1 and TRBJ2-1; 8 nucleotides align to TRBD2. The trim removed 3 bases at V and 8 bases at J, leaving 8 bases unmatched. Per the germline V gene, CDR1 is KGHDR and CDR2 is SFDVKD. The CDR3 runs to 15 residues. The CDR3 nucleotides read TGTGCCACCAGTGATCCTGGACCAGCGGGGGATGAGCAGTTCTTC. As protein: CATSDPGPAGDEQFF.

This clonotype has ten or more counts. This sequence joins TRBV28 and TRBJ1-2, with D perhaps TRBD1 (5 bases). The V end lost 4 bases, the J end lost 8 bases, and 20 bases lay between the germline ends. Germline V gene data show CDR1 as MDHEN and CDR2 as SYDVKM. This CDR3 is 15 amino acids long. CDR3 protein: CASSSGLGTPWGYTF. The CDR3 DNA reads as TGTGCCAGCAGTTCCGGCCTCGGGACGCCCTGGGGCTACACCTTC.

The CDR3 sequence is CASSSQGDPRDKNTEAFF. CDR3 coding DNA: TGTGCCAGCAGCTCCCAAGGCGACCCCCGGGATAAGAACACTGAAGCTTTCTTT. This sequence joins TRBV11-2 and TRBJ1-1; no definite D call. The CDR3 has 18 residues. Germline V lookup: CDR1 SGHAT, CDR2 FQNNGV. Trimming removed 4 bases from V and 1 base from J, with 22 bases in between.

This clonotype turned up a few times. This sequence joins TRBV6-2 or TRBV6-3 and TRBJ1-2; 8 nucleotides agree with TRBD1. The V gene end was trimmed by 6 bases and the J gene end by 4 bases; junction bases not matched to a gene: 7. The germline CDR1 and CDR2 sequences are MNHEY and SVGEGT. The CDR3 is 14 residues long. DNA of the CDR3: TGTGCCAGCAGGGGCGGACAGGGACGCTATGGCTACACCTTC. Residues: CASRGGQGRYGYTF.

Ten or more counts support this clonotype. The CDR3 DNA sequence: TGTGCCAGTAGTTGGGGACGCAGCAACAATGAGCAGTTCTTC. This translates into CASSWGRSNNEQFF. The chain carries TRBV19 and TRBJ2-1, with D perhaps being TRBD1 or TRBD2 (5 bases each). This CDR3 has 14 residues. V was shortened by 5 bases and J by 5 bases, with 13 bases between the two germline ends. CDR1 LNHDA and CDR2 SQIVND come from the germline V gene (reference sequence).

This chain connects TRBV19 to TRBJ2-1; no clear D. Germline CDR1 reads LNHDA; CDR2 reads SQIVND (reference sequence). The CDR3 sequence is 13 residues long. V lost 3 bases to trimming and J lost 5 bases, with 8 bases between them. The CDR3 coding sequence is TGTGCCAGTAGTATTGGCGGTAACAATGAGCAGTTCTTC. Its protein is CASSIGGNNEQFF.

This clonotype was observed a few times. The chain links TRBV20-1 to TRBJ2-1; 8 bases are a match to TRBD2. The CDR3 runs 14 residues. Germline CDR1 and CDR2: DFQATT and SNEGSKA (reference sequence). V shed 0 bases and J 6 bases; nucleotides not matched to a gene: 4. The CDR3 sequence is CSARDGLAGNEQFF. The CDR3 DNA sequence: TGCAGTGCTAGAGATGGACTAGCTGGCAATGAGCAGTTCTTC.

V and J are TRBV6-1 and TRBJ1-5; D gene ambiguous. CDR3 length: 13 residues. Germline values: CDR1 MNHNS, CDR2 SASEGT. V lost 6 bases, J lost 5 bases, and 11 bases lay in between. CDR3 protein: CASSNTEYQPQHF. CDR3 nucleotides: TGTGCCAGCAGCAACACGGAGTATCAGCCCCAGCATTTT.

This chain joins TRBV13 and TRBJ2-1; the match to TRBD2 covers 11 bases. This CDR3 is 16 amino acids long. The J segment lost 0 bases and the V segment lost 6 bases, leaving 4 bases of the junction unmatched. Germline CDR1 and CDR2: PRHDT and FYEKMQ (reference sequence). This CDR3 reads CASRGTSGRSYNEQFF. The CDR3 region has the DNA TGTGCCAGCAGAGGGACTAGCGGACGCTCCTACAATGAGCAGTTCTTC.

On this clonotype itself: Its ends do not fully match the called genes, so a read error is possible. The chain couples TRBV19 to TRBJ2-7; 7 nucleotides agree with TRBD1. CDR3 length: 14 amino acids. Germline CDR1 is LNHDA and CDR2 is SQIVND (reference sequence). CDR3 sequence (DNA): TGTACCAGTAGTATCCGGGACAGCTCCTACGAGCAGTACTTC. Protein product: CTSSIRDSSYEQYF.

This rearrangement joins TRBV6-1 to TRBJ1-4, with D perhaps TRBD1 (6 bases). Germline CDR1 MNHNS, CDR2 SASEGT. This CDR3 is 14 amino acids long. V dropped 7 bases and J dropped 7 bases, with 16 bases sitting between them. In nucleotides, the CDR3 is TGTGCCAGCACTACCTCTAGGGGGGGTGAAAAACTGTTTTTT. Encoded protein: CASTTSRGGEKLFF.

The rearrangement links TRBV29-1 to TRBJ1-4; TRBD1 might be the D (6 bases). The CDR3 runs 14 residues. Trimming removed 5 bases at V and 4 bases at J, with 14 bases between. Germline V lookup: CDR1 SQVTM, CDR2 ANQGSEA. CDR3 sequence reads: CSVTKTGYNEKLFF. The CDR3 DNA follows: TGCAGCGTTACAAAGACAGGTTATAATGAAAAACTGTTTTTT.

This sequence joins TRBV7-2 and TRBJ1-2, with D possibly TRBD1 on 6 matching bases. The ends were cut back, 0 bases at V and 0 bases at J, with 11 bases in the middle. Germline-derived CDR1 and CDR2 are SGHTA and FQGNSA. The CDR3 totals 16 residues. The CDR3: CASSLALDRANYGYTF. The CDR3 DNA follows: TGTGCCAGCAGCTTAGCCCTGGACAGAGCTAACTATGGCTACACCTTC. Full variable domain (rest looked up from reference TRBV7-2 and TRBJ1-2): GAGVSQSPSNKVTEKGKDVELRCDPISGHTALYWYRQSLGQGLEFLIYFQGNSAPDKSGLPSDRFSAERTGGSVSTLTIQRTQQEDSAVYLCASSLALDRANYGYTFGSGTRLTVV.

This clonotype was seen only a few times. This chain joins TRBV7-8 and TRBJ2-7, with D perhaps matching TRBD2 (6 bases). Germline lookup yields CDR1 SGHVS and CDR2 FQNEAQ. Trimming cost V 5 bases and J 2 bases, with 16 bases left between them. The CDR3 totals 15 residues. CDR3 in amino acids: CASSPHAGSTYEQYF. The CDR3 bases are TGTGCCAGCAGCCCTCACGCGGGGTCTACCTACGAGCAGTACTTC.

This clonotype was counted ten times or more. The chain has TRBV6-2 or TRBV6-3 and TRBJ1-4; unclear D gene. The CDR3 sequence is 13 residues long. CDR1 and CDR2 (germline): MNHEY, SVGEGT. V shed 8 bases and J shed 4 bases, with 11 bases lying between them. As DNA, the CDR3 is TGTGCCAGCGTACGTCGGAGTAATGAAAAACTGTTTTTT. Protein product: CASVRRSNEKLFF.